This is a list of T cell receptor beta chains from one sample in a study of cytomegalovirus exposure and HLA in healthy donors. TCRdb's copy holds only in-frame clones and misses some; the assay was immunoSEQ multiplex PCR. This table holds over 55,000 clones, 65% to 75% found once. The specimen was PBMCs. The source is a man aged 40-49 years in good health and CMV-seropositive. CDR3s include the opening cysteine and the closing phenylalanine or tryptophan. D genes are given only for firm matches. Not every row has a clone size; where given, it reads once, few, many or a size class.

TRBV7-3	-	15	-	TRBJ2-7	TGTGCCAGCAGCTTTCAGGCAGGGGCCTCCTACGAGCAGTACTTC	CASSFQAGASYEQYF
TRBV6-5	-	13	-	TRBJ1-1	TGTGCCAGCAGTTACTCAAGGGGCACTGAAGCTTTCTTT	CASSYSRGTEAFF
TRBV29-1	TRBD2	14	few	TRBJ2-3	TGCAGCGTTGCCAGCGGGGCTAGCACAGATACGCAGTATTTT	CSVASGASTDTQYF
TRBV19	TRBD2	14	-	TRBJ2-1	TGTGCCAGTAGTTGGCTAGCGGGCTACAATGAGCAGTTCTTC	CASSWLAGYNEQFF
TRBV7-6	TRBD1	17	-	TRBJ1-1	TGTGCCAGCAGCTTAGAGTACAGGGGGCGAAGTGACACTGAAGCTTTCTTT	CASSLEYRGRSDTEAFF
TRBV5-6	-	15	-	TRBJ2-1	TGTGCCAGCAGCCCCTTCCAGGTGGTAGGGGATGAGCAGTTCTTC	CASSPFQVVGDEQFF
TRBV6-5	TRBD2	14	many	TRBJ2-7	TGTGCCAGCAGTTCATCAGCGGGGTTGAATGAGCAGTACTTC	CASSSSAGLNEQYF
TRBV7-8	-	14	-	TRBJ2-7	TGTGCCAGCAGCTTAGCGCGGAGGGGCATGGAGCAGTACTTC	CASSLARRGMEQYF
TRBV5-1	-	13	-	TRBJ2-2	TGCGCCAGCAGCCTAACCTTCCAGGAGGAGCTGTTTTTT	CASSLTFQEELFF
TRBV10-3	TRBD2	14	-	TRBJ2-5	TGTGCCATCAGTAGCGGGGGGGTCCAAGAGACCCAGTACTTC	CAISSGGVQETQYF